This entry lists 9 T cell receptor beta chains sequenced from one sample in a study of regulatory T cells in long-lasting Graves disease. With iRepertoire HTBI primers and Arm-PCR of CDR3 regions, TCR beta libraries were built. From the multiplex PCR reads, TCRdb called clonotypes with MiXCR, one entry per CDR3 protein. The sample has about 380,000 distinct CDR3 sequences, 15% seen once. The time point: newly diagnosed GD, antithyroid drugs for less than 3 months. Researchers made the TCR library from RNA that was extracted from PBMCs. The input for sequencing was peripheral blood mononuclear cells (PBMCs), taken at new diagnosis, from a patient treated with antithyroid drugs. The receptor set was obtained from a female donor with Graves disease.

The chain uses TRBV12-3 or TRBV12-4 and TRBJ2-3; 13 positions agree with TRBD2. The CDR3 spans 20 residues. With V trimmed by 8 bases and J by 3 bases, 20 bases remained unmatched. CDR3 amino acids: CASGGTSGRAGDIHTDTQYF. CDR3 DNA: TGTGCCAGCGGCGGAACTAGCGGGAGGGCCGGAGATATTCATACAGATACGCAGTATTTT.

This clonotype was observed a few times. The rearrangement joins TRBV7-2 to TRBJ1-2; 11 bases line up with TRBD1. Germline CDR1 reads SGHTA; CDR2 reads FQGNSA. The CDR3 is 15 amino acids. Losses at the gene ends were 5 bases for V and 1 base for J; bases not matched to a gene: 3. The CDR3 reads CASSGTGGVNYGYTF. The CDR3 region has the DNA TGTGCCAGCAGCGGGACAGGGGGAGTTAACTATGGCTACACCTTC. Based on the CDR3 plus reference TRBV7-2 and TRBJ1-2, the full variable domain is GAGVSQSPSNKVTEKGKDVELRCDPISGHTALYWYRQSLGQGLEFLIYFQGNSAPDKSGLPSDRFSAERTGGSVSTLTIQRTQQEDSAVYLCASSGTGGVNYGYTFGSGTRLTVV.

This clonotype was seen many times. V is TRBV12-3 or TRBV12-4 and J is TRBJ1-3; D call uncertain. Trimming left V 6 bases short and J 7 bases short, with 10 bases between. This CDR3 contains 12 residues. The CDR3 DNA sequence: TGTGCCAGCAGCATTAACGGGAACACCATATATTTT. This gives the protein CASSINGNTIYF.

This clonotype was seen a handful of times. The chain couples TRBV5-1 to TRBJ2-3, with D possibly being TRBD1 (6 bases). The J call may be wrong; the DNA end is better matched by TRBJ2-7. This CDR3 spans 16 amino acids. From germline, CDR1 is SGHRS and CDR2 YFSETQ. Written as DNA, the CDR3 is TGCGCCAGCAGCCCAAGCTCCCGGGACAACTCCTACGAGCAGTACTTC. The encoded protein is CASSPSSRDNSYEQYF.

V and J are TRBV3-1 and TRBJ1-5, with D tentatively TRBD1 (6 bases). V was cut by 0 bases and J by 6 bases, with 18 bases left in between. The CDR3 consists of 17 residues. CDR1 is LGHDT and CDR2 is YNNKEL in the germline V gene (reference sequence). The CDR3 nucleotides are TGTGCCAGCAGCCAAGACGCTTACCAGGGGCAAACTCAGCCCCAGCATTTT. Its translation is CASSQDAYQGQTQPQHF.

This clonotype has at least ten counts. The chain has TRBV12-3 or TRBV12-4 and TRBJ2-5; 9 bases match TRBD1. J was trimmed by 4 bases and V by 1 base; bases with no gene match: 1. This CDR3 has 14 residues. The chain's CDR3 is CASSLGTGAETQYF. CDR3 nucleotide sequence: TGTGCCAGCAGTTTAGGGACAGGGGCAGAGACCCAGTACTTC.

This clonotype came up many times. The chain joins TRBV27 to TRBJ2-1; TRBD2 agrees at 7 bases. Germline lookup yields CDR1 MNHEY and CDR2 SMNVEV (reference sequence). The V segment lost 8 bases and the J segment 2 bases; nucleotides outside the gene matches: 12. CDR3 length: 16 amino acids. As DNA, the CDR3 is TGTGCCAGCTCGGCGGGAGTGGCCCGCACCTACAATGAGCAGTTCTTC. Encoded protein: CASSAGVARTYNEQFF.

This clonotype was seen ten or more times. This chain connects TRBV19 to TRBJ1-5; no clear D. This CDR3 is 14 amino acids long. Germline V lookup: CDR1 LNHDA, CDR2 SQIVND (reference sequence). Trimming took off 9 bases at V and 2 bases at J, with 14 bases between the two ends. The CDR3, as DNA: TGTGCCAGCAATGTAGGGAGAGGCAATCAGCCCCAGCATTTT. Translating gives CASNVGRGNQPQHF.

This clonotype was seen many times. CDR3 region: CASSLGPRRSVSSYEQYF. DNA for the CDR3: TGTGCCAGCAGTTTGGGACCCCGACGTTCGGTGAGCTCCTACGAGCAGTACTTC. The genes are TRBV28 and TRBJ2-7; D may be TRBD1 or TRBD2 (5 bases each). Germline V gene data show CDR1 as MDHEN and CDR2 as SYDVKM. V was pared by 3 bases and J by 0 bases, with 21 bases between. The CDR3 totals 18 residues.